This record concerns one TCR beta chain sequence. These data belong to a study of cytomegalovirus exposure and HLA in healthy donors. The donors (healthy individuals) were bone marrow donors. The primer mix had 60 Vbeta and 13 Jbeta primers. Produced via immunoSEQ multiplex PCR; TCRdb's table is partial and in-frame only. The sample lists more than 95,000 clones, around 73% seen once, with approximately 1.2% in the top ten. Sequenced: PBMCs. This sequence originates from a man aged 30 to 39 in good health and CMV-seronegative.

CDR3 coding DNA: TGTGCCAGCAGCTTAGCGGGGGGCGTCACAGATACGCAGTATTTT. Translation gives CASSLAGGVTDTQYF. The J gene is TRBJ2-3, the V gene TRBV11-3; the D gene is possibly TRBD2 (7 bases). This CDR3 spans 15 amino acids. Germline V lookup: CDR1 SGHNT, CDR2 YENEEA. Between the trimmed V and J ends, which lost 1 base and 2 bases, there was a span of 10 bases.